This T cell receptor beta chain was recorded in a study of T-cell memory formation after mild COVID-19. V lost 8 bases and J 3 bases, leaving 12 bases between the germline ends. CDR1 is MNHNS and CDR2 is SASEGT in the germline V gene. CDR3 size: 13 residues. Only a few counts were recorded for this clonotype. Via MiXCR, TCRdb re-called the 5' RACE reads, giving one row per CDR3 protein. This table holds roughly 80,000 distinct CDR3 sequences, 14% found once. The TCR sequence derives from an adult woman who had mild COVID-19 (a few samples of this study predate the infection). Cell type and time point are not known. Sequencing used PBMCs or a T cell subset sorted from them (not recorded which). The rearrangement links TRBV6-1 to TRBJ2-3; D might be TRBD2 (6 bases). CDR3 in DNA: TGTGCCAGCCCCCATCGGGAGACAGATACGCAGTATTTT. This translates into CASPHRETDTQYF.